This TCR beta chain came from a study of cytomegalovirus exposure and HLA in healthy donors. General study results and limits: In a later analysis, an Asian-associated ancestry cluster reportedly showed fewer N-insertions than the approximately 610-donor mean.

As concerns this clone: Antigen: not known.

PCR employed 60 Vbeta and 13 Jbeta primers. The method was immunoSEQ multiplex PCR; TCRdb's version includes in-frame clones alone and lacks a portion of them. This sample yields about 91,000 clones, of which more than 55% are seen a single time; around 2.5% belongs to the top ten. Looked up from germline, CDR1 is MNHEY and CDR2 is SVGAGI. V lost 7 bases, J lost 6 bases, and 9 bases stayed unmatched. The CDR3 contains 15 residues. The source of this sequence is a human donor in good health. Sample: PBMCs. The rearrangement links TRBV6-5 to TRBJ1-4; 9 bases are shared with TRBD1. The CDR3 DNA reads TGTGCCAGCACCTCAAAAGGGACAGGGTATGAAAAACTGTTTTTT. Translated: CASTSKGTGYEKLFF.